A selection of T cell receptor beta chains follows, all from one sample in a study of blood T cell repertoires in COVID-19. Profiled with immunoSEQ multiplex PCR; TCRdb holds only in-frame clones, not every one. In the table there are over 90,000 clones, roughly 86% of which are singletons. The specimen sequenced was peripheral blood. All receptors derive from a woman aged 55-69 years in a cohort sampled during active or convalescent COVID-19. The CDR3 runs from the conserved cysteine through the conserved F or W. The D gene is left open where the match is weak. Clone size, where shown, is once, few, many, or a class for clones that have expanded.

D	J	size	length	V	DNA	CDR3
TRBD1	TRBJ2-3	-	15	TRBV5-1	TGCGCCAGCAGCACCTACAGGGGGTCCACAGATACGCAGTATTTT	CASSTYRGSTDTQYF
-	TRBJ1-2	-	15	TRBV28	TGTGCCAGCAGTTTAGGAGGGGTGACACCGGGTGGCTACACCTTC	CASSLGGVTPGGYTF
TRBD1	TRBJ2-7	-	14	TRBV5-4	TGTGCCAGCAGTTTGGGGACAGGAGTCTACGAGCAGTACTTC	CASSLGTGVYEQYF
-	TRBJ2-5	-	15	TRBV24-1	TGTGCCACCAGGACAGCCCACATTTACCAAGAGACCCAGTACTTC	CATRTAHIYQETQYF
TRBD2	TRBJ2-2	-	19	TRBV15	TGTGCCACCAGCAGAGATCCGACTAGCGGGGGGCCTCTTTCCGGGGAGCTGTTTTTT	CATSRDPTSGGPLSGELFF
-	TRBJ1-3	-	17	TRBV7-6	TGTGCCAGCAGCTTAATGGCAGGCACCGTCTCTGGAAACACCATATATTTT	CASSLMAGTVSGNTIYF
-	TRBJ2-2	-	14	TRBV19	TGTGCCAGTAGTATCGAGACAGACACCGGGGAGCTGTTTTTT	CASSIETDTGELFF
-	TRBJ1-2	-	13	TRBV11-2	TGTGCCAGCAGCTTAGAACGCGGGGGTGGCTACACCTTC	CASSLERGGGYTF
-	TRBJ2-1	-	13	TRBV10-3	TGTGCTGTGGGAGTAAGCTCCTACAATGAGCAGTTCTTC	CAVGVSSYNEQFF
-	TRBJ2-3	-	15	TRBV9	TGTGCCAGCAGCTTGAGCCCGGAGGTCGCAGATACGCAGTATTTT	CASSLSPEVADTQYF
-	TRBJ2-7	-	14	TRBV28	TGTGCCAGCAGGACGGGTAGTCCCTCCTACGAGCAGTACTTC	CASRTGSPSYEQYF
-	TRBJ1-2	-	11	TRBV20-1	TGCAGTGCTTATCAGGGAAGTGGCTACACCTTC	CSAYQGSGYTF
-	TRBJ1-2	-	13	TRBV29-1	TGCAGCGTTGAAGGGGCAGTCTTAAATGGCTACACCTTC	CSVEGAVLNGYTF
-	TRBJ1-3	-	14	TRBV7-9	TGTGCCAGCCCGGGAGGGGATCCTGGAAACACCATATATTTT	CASPGGDPGNTIYF
TRBD1	TRBJ1-1	-	13	TRBV19	TGTGCCACCACGGACAGGGGTCACACTGAAGCTTTCTTT	CATTDRGHTEAFF
-	TRBJ1-1	-	13	TRBV5-1	TGCGCCAGCAGCGAGACAGCTATCACTGAAGCTTTCTTT	CASSETAITEAFF
TRBD1	TRBJ1-5	-	16	TRBV3-1/TRBV3-2	TGTGCCAGCAGCCAAGCCACAGGGGCCCGAATCCAGCCCCAGCATTTT	CASSQATGARIQPQHF
TRBD1	TRBJ2-5	-	13	TRBV5-4	TGTGCCAGCAGCCAGGGGACAGAAGAGACCCAGTACTTC	CASSQGTEETQYF
TRBD2	TRBJ2-1	-	15	TRBV7-6	TGTGCCAGCAGCCTTGTCACTAGCGGAGGGGATGAGCAGTTCTTC	CASSLVTSGGDEQFF
-	TRBJ2-7	-	13	TRBV29-1	TGCAGCGTTAGGACACGGGCGCCTTACGAGCAGTACTTC	CSVRTRAPYEQYF
-	TRBJ1-5	-	13	TRBV7-3	TGTGCCAGCAGCTTAACGAGGGATCAGCCCCAGCATTTT	CASSLTRDQPQHF
-	TRBJ2-5	-	15	TRBV7-8	TGTGCCAGCAGTGCCCCCGGGCCCCAGGGGGAGACCCAGTACTTC	CASSAPGPQGETQYF
-	TRBJ1-1	once	14	TRBV2	TGTGCCAGCAGTCTTCTGGGAGTGAACACTGAAGCTTTCTTT	CASSLLGVNTEAFF
-	TRBJ1-2	-	15	TRBV19	TGTGCCAGTAGTAGACGGGATCCCGCTAACTATGGCTACACCTTC	CASSRRDPANYGYTF
TRBD1	TRBJ2-7	-	15	TRBV9	TGTGCCAGCAGCGTTCTCGGGACAGATGCCTACGAGCAGTACTTC	CASSVLGTDAYEQYF
TRBD1	TRBJ1-3	-	16	TRBV18	TGTGCCAGCTCACCGACCGGGACAGGGGAAGGAAACACCATATATTTT	CASSPTGTGEGNTIYF
TRBD2	TRBJ2-1	-	15	TRBV7-8	TGTGCCAGCAGTAAGCGGGAGAACACCTACAATGAGCAGTTCTTC	CASSKRENTYNEQFF